Only one count was recorded for the clone carrying this T cell receptor (beta chain). The antigen remains unidentified. The data derive from a study of OX40 agonist ivuxolimab in advanced cancers. Turning to the study itself: In this trial design, patients received ivuxolimab intravenously at 0.01 to 10 mg/kg every 2 weeks. Having had anti-PD-1, anti-PD-L1 or anti-CTLA-4 therapy before was allowed, and around 39% had some. General study findings and limits: Averaging showed that CD8+ T cells had more expanded clones than CD4+ did. Patients with a partial response at 0.1-3.0 mg/kg had among the lowest clonal expansion.

Trimming stripped 9 bases from V and 6 bases from J, with 24 bases between. This CDR3 has 16 amino acids. Germline values: CDR1 LNHDA, CDR2 SQIVND (reference sequence). Here immunoSEQ multiplex PCR was the method, and the copy in TCRdb shows in-frame clones only, minus some. The table records tens of thousands of clones, 86% of them present only once. This specimen consisted of CD4+ or CD8+ T cells sorted from blood, obtained in a trial of the OX40 agonist ivuxolimab. This chain uses TRBV19 with TRBJ1-3, with a weak D call TRBD1 (5 bases). The TCR comes from an adult with an advanced solid tumor such as melanoma, head and neck, liver or kidney cancer. The CDR3 DNA sequence: TGTGCCAGCATTCGAAGGGACGGTATCGGAGAAAACACCATATATTTT. Translated, it gives CASIRRDGIGENTIYF.